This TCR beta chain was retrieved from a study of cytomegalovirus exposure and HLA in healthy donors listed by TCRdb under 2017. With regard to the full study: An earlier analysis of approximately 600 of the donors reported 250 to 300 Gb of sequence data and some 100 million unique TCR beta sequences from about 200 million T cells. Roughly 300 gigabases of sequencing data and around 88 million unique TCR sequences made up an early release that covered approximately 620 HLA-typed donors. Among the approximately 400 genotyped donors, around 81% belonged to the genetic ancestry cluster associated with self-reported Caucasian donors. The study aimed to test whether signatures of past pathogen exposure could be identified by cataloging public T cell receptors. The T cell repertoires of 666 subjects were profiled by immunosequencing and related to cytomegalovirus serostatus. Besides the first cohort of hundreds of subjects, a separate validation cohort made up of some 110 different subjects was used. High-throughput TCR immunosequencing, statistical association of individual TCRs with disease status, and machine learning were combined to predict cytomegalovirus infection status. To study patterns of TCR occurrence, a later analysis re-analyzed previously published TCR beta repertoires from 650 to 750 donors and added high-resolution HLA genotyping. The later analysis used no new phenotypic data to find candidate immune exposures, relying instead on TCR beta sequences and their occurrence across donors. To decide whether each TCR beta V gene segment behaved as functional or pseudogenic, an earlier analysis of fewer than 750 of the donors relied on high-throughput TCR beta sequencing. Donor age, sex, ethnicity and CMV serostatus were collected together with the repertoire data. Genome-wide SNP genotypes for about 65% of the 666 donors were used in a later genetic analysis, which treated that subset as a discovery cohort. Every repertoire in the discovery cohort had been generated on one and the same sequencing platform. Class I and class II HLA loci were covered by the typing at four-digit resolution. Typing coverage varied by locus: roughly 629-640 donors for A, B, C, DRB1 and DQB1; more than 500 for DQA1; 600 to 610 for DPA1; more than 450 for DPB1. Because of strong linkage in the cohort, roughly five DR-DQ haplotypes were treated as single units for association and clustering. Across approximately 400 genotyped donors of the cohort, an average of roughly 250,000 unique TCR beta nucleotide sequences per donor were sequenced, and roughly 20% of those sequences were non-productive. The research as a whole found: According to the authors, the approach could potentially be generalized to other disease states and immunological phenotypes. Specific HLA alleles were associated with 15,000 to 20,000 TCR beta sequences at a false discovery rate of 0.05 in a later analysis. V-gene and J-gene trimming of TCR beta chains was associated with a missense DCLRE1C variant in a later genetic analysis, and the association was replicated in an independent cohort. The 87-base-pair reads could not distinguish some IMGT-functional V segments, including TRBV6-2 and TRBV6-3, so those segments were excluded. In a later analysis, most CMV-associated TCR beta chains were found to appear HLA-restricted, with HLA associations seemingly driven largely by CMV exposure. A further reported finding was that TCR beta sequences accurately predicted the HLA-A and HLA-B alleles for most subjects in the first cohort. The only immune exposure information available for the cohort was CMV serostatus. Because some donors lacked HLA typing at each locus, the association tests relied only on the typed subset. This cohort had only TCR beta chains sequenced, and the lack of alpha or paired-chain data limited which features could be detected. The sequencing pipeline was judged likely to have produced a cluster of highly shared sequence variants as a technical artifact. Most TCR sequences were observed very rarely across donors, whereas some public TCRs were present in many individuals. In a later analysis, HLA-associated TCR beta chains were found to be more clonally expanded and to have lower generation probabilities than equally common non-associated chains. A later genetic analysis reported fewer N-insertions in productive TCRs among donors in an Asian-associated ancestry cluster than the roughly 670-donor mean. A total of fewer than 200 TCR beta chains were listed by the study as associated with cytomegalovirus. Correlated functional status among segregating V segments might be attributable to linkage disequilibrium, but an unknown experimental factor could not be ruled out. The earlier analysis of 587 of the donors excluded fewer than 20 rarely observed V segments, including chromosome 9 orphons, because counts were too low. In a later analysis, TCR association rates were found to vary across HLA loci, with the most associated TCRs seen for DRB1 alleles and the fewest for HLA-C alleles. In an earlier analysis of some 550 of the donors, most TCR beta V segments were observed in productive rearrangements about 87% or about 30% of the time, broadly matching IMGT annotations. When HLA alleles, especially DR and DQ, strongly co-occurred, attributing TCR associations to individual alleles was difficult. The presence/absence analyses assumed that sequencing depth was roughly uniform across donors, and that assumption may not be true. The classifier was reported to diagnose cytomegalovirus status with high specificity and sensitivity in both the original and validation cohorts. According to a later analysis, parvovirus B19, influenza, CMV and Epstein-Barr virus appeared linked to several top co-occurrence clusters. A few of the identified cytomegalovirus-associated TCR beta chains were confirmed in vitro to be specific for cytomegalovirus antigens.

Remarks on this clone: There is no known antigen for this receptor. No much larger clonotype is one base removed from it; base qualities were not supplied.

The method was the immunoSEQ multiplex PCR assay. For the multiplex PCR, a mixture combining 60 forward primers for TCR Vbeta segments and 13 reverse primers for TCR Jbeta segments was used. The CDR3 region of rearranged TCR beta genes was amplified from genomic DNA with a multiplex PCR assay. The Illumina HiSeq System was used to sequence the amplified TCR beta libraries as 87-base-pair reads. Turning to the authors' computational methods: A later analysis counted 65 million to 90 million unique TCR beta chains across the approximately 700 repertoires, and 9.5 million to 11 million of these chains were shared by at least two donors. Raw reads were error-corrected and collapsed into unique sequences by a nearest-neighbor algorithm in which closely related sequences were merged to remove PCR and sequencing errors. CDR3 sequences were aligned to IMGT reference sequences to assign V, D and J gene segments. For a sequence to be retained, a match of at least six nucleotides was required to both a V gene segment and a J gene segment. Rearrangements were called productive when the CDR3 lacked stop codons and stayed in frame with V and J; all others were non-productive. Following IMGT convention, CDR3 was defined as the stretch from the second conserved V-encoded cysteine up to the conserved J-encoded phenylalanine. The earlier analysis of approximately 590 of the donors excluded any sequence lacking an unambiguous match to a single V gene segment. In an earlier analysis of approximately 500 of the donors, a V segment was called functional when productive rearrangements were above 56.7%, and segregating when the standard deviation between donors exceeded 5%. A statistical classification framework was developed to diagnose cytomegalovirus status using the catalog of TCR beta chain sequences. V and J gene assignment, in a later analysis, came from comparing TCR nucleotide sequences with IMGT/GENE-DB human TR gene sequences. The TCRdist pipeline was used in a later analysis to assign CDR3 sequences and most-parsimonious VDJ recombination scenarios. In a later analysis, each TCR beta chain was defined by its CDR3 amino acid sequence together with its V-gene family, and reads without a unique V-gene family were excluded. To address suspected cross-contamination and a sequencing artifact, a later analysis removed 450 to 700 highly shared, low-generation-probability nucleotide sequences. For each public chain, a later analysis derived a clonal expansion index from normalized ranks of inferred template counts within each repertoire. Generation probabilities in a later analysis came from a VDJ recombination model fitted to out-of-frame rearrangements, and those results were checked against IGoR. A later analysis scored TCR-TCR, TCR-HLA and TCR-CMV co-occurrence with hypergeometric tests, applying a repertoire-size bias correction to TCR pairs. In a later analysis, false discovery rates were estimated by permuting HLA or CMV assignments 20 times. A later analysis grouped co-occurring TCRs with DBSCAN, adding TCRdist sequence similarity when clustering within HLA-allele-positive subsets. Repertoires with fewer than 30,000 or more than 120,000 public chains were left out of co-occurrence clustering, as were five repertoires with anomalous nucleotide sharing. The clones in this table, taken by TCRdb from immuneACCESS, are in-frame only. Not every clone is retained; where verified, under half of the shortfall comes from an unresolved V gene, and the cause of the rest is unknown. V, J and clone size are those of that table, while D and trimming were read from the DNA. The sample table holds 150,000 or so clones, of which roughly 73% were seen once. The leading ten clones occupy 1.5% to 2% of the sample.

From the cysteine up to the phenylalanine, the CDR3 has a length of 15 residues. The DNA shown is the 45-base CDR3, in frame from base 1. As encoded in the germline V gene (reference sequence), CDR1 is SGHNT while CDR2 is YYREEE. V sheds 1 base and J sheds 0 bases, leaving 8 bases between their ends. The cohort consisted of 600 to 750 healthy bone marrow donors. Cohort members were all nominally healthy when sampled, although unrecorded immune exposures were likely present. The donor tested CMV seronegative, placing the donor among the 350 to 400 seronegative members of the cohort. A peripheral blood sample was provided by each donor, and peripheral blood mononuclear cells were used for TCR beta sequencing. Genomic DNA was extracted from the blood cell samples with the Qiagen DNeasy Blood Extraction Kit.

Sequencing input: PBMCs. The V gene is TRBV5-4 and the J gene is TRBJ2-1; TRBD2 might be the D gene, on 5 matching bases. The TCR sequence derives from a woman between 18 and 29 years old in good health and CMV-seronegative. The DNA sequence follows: TGTGCCAGCAGCTTGAGCGGCAGCTCCTACAATGAGCAGTTCTTC. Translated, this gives CASSLSGSSYNEQFF.